The 25 T cell receptor beta chains reported below all come from one sample, sequenced in a study of shared clonotypes between healthy human individuals. Generated by immunoSEQ multiplex PCR, the TCRdb table keeps only in-frame clones and is missing some. This sample has under 600,000 clones, with about 79% found just once. The source material was PBMCs. Receptor source: a woman aged 40 to 50 in good health. Some clones in this sample may be carry-over from other donors' samples.

The chain employs TRBV23-1 and TRBJ1-2; the match to TRBD1 covers 9 bases. TRBV23-1 is placed among ORFs of uncertain function. The J segment lost 8 bases and the V segment lost 9 bases, leaving 7 bases of the junction unmatched. CDR3 length equals 12 residues. The chain's CDR3 is CARAGQGFGYTF. The CDR3 nucleotides read TGCGCCAGAGCGGGACAGGGCTTCGGCTACACCTTC.

This chain uses TRBV28 with TRBJ2-1; 10 bases are a match to TRBD2. The V gene end was trimmed by 7 bases and the J gene end by 1 base; junction bases not matched to a gene: 4. This CDR3 is 15 amino acids long. Germline-derived CDR1 and CDR2 are MDHEN and SYDVKM. The CDR3 bases are TGTGCCAGCATCCGTAGCGGGAGGTCCTACAATGAGCAGTTCTTC. Amino acids: CASIRSGRSYNEQFF. The full variable domain, in which reference TRBV28 and TRBJ2-1 provide the parts outside the CDR3, is DVKVTQSSRYLVKRTGEKVFLECVQDMDHENMFWYRQDPGLGLRLIYFSYDVKMKEKGDIPEGYSVSREKKERFSLILESASTNQTSMYLCASIRSGRSYNEQFFGPGTRLTVL.

The genes are TRBV7-2 and TRBJ2-3, with 14 nucleotides matching TRBD2. Germline CDR1 is SGHTA and CDR2 is FQGNSA. The CDR3 sequence is 17 residues long. Trimming removed 5 bases from V and 5 bases from J; junction bases left unmatched: 9. DNA of the CDR3: TGTGCCAGCAGCCCCGGACTAGCGGGAGGACAGGTAGATACGCAGTATTTT. Amino acids: CASSPGLAGGQVDTQYF.

The chain is built from TRBV5-1 and TRBJ2-2; TRBD1 matches 9 bases. J gave up 1 base and V 3 bases, and 4 bases lay outside the gene matches. Germline V gene lookup returns CDR1 SGHRS and CDR2 YFSETQ. The CDR3 is 16 residues long. CDR3: CASSWGQGVNTGELFF. The CDR3 nucleotides read TGCGCCAGCAGCTGGGGACAGGGAGTGAACACCGGGGAGCTGTTTTTT.

This clone has a handful of counts. This specimen includes other DNA sequences encoding the same CDR3. This chain connects TRBV10-3 to TRBJ1-1; unclear D gene. This CDR3 is built from 11 residues. The germline CDR1 and CDR2 sequences are ENHRY and SYGVKD. The V end was cut by 10 bases, the J end by 0 bases, with 6 bases between. CDR3 in amino acids: CATSLNTEAFF. The CDR3 region has the DNA TGTGCCACCTCCCTGAACACTGAAGCTTTCTTT.

The V call is TRBV15, the J call TRBJ2-4; D is unresolved. Germline V gene lookup returns CDR1 LNHNV and CDR2 YYDKDF (reference sequence). V was cut by 0 bases and J by 8 bases, with 11 bases left in between. CDR3 length equals 14 residues. The CDR3 loop reads CATSRDLQTDIQYF. The CDR3 DNA reads as TGTGCCACCAGCAGAGATCTACAGACGGACATTCAGTACTTC.

The rearrangement joins TRBV19 to TRBJ1-2, with D perhaps matching TRBD1 (6 bases). This CDR3 spans 17 amino acids. The germline V and J ends were trimmed by 11 bases and 3 bases, with 28 bases remaining between them. Looked up from germline, CDR1 is LNHDA and CDR2 is SQIVND (reference sequence). The CDR3 is CACTQFLKGRGDYGYTF. The CDR3 nucleotides read TGTGCCTGTACCCAATTCCTGAAGGGCAGGGGCGACTATGGCTACACCTTC.

This chain uses TRBV30 with TRBJ1-1; 7 positions match TRBD1. The CDR3 consists of 14 residues. After removal of 1 base from V and 6 bases from J, the junction contained 8 bases not matched to a gene. Germline values: CDR1 GTSNPN, CDR2 SVGIG (reference sequence). In nucleotides, the CDR3 is TGTGCCTGGAGTGGGTGGACAGGAATACCTGAAGCTTTCTTT. This codes for CAWSGWTGIPEAFF.

This clone came up many times. This rearrangement joins TRBV21-1 to TRBJ2-3; the DNA was not compared with TRBD2, the D call given in the table. TRBV21-1 is a pseudogene. CDR3 length: 16 amino acids. The DNA of the CDR3 is TGTGCCAGCAGCAAAGGTACCCGGGGATCCACAGATACGCAGTATTTT. It is translated as CASSKGTRGSTDTQYF.

This chain links TRBV11-1 with TRBJ2-3; TRBD1 matches 7 bases. Trimming took 3 bases from V and 6 from J; bases not matched to a gene: 6. CDR1 is SGHAT and CDR2 is FQDESV in the germline V gene (reference sequence). The CDR3 consists of 14 residues. The CDR3 coding sequence is TGTGCCAGCAGCTTGCTTGAGGGGGCTGATACGCAGTATTTT. It translates to CASSLLEGADTQYF. Combining the CDR3 with reference TRBV11-1 and TRBJ2-3 gives the whole variable domain EAEVAQSPRYKITEKSQAVAFWCDPISGHATLYWYRQILGQGPELLVQFQDESVVDDSQLPKDRFSAERLKGVDSTLKIQPAELGDSAMYLCASSLLEGADTQYFGPGTRLTVL.

This clone has a handful of counts. The germline gene is not matched at one end of the junction; a read error may be the cause. The rearrangement uses TRBV28 and TRBJ1-4; no firm D call. This CDR3 contains 16 residues. The germline V gene encodes CDR1 MDHEN and CDR2 SYDVKM. The CDR3 DNA reads as TGTGCCAGCAGTTCGACCCCTGAAATGAACAGCGGCCCGTGGAGGTTT. Translated, it gives CASSSTPEMNSGPWRF.

This chain uses TRBV4-1 with TRBJ2-5; unclear D gene. The CDR3 spans 15 residues. Germline loops: CDR1 MGHRA, CDR2 YSYEKL. Trimming cost V 0 bases and J 5 bases, with 13 bases left between them. CDR3 loop: CASSQDPGSRETQYF. As DNA, the CDR3 is TGCGCCAGCAGCCAAGATCCAGGCAGTCGGGAGACCCAGTACTTC.

The chain recombines TRBV21-1 with TRBJ2-5. TRBV21-1 is a pseudogene. The CDR3 consists of 17 residues. CDR3 loop: CASSKADETPSLETQYF. DNA of the CDR3: TGTGCCAGCAGCAAAGCGGACGAAACTCCAAGCCTAGAGACCCAGTACTTC.

The CDR3 coding sequence is TGTGCCAGCGGGTCGACAGATACCTCCTACGAGCAGTACTTC. As protein: CASGSTDTSYEQYF. The chain employs TRBV7-9 and TRBJ2-7; a weak D match, TRBD1 (5 bases). Looked up from germline, CDR1 is SEHNR and CDR2 is FQNEAQ (reference sequence). Trimming shortened V by 8 bases and J by 0 bases, and 14 bases separated the two germline ends. CDR3 length equals 14 residues. The full variable domain, completed using reference TRBV7-9 and TRBJ2-7, is DTGVSQNPRHKITKRGQNVTFRCDPISEHNRLYWYRQTLGQGPEFLTYFQNEAQLEKSRLLSDRFSAERPKGSFSTLEIQRTEQGDSAMYLCASGSTDTSYEQYFGPGTRLTVT.

This clone appeared many times. The J gene is TRBJ1-2, the V gene TRBV25-1, with D perhaps TRBD1 (5 bases). CDR1 is MGHDK, CDR2 SYGVNS, per germline. CDR3 length: 11 residues. The V end lost 4 bases, the J end lost 7 bases, and 7 bases lay between the germline ends. The CDR3 DNA follows: TGTGCCAGCAGTGCCGGGGCTGGCTACACCTTC. Amino acids: CASSAGAGYTF.

The genes are TRBV7-9 and TRBJ2-1; TRBD1 matches at 12 bases. V shed 3 bases, J shed 8 bases, and the junction held 5 bases outside the gene matches. The germline gives CDR1 SEHNR, CDR2 FQNEAQ (reference sequence). The CDR3 is 15 amino acids. The CDR3 DNA reads as TGTGCCAGCAGCTTGGGGACAGGGGGCATCGATGAGCAGTTCTTC. It specifies CASSLGTGGIDEQFF.

The chain is built from TRBV18 and TRBJ2-7; 8 bases are shared with TRBD2. CDR3 size: 15 residues. CDR1 is KGHSH and CDR2 is LQKENI in the germline V gene. The V gene end was trimmed by 4 bases and the J gene end by 0 bases; junction bases not matched to a gene: 5. In DNA, the CDR3 is TGTGCCAGCTCACAAACTAGCGGCAGCTCCTACGAGCAGTACTTC. Translation: CASSQTSGSSYEQYF.

This chain joins TRBV7-3 and TRBJ1-6; D is unresolved. Per germline, CDR1 SGHTA and CDR2 FQGTGA. V lost 2 bases and J lost 6, with 11 bases in between. The CDR3 contains 15 residues. In DNA form, the CDR3 reads TGTGCCAGCAGCTTAGCCGGTCCGCCTAATTCACCCCTCCACTTT. Residues: CASSLAGPPNSPLHF.

The rearrangement joins TRBV19 to TRBJ2-5, with D perhaps matching TRBD2 (6 bases). This CDR3 region has 15 residues. Germline V CDR1 and CDR2: LNHDA, SQIVND (reference sequence). The germline V and J ends were trimmed by 1 base and 0 bases, with 9 bases remaining between them. DNA of the CDR3: TGTGCCAGTAGTATAGTCGGGACTTACCAAGAGACCCAGTACTTC. Translated, it gives CASSIVGTYQETQYF.

The chain combines TRBV29-1 with TRBJ2-5; no reliable D call. The CDR3 is 11 amino acids. CDR1 and CDR2 from the germline V gene are SQVTM and ANQGSEA. In nucleotides, the CDR3 is TGCAGTCTGTCGTCAGTGGAGACCCAGTACTTC. It codes for CSLSSVETQYF.

This clone was seen a handful of times. The chain combines TRBV27 with TRBJ1-1; 7 bases are shared with TRBD1. Germline CDR1 and CDR2: MNHEY and SMNVEV (reference sequence). J was trimmed by 5 bases and V by 6 bases; bases with no gene match: 9. The CDR3 is made up of 14 amino acids. The CDR3 region is CASRTTGLVTEAFF. The CDR3 DNA sequence: TGTGCCAGCAGAACGACAGGGCTGGTAACTGAAGCTTTCTTT.

The chain combines TRBV4-3 with TRBJ1-4, with 7 bases identical to TRBD1. The germline V gene encodes CDR1 LGHNA and CDR2 YSLEER. Trimming removed 1 base from V and 4 bases from J; junction bases left unmatched: 6. The CDR3 totals 16 residues. CDR3 protein: CASSQGQGKGNEKLFF. The CDR3 region has the DNA TGCGCCAGCAGCCAAGGACAGGGAAAGGGTAATGAAAAACTGTTTTTT.

The chain combines TRBV13 with TRBJ2-2, with D unresolved. CDR1 and CDR2 from the germline V gene are PRHDT and FYEKMQ (reference sequence). Between the trimmed V and J ends, which lost 6 bases and 7 bases, there was a span of 15 bases. CDR3 size: 14 residues. The CDR3 coding sequence is TGTGCCAGCAGACCGACCGGTTCCGGCGGGGAGCTGTTTTTT. It is translated as CASRPTGSGGELFF.

This clone showed up just a few times. The CDR3 sequence: CASRPASGSFQETQYF. CDR3 DNA: TGCGCCAGCAGGCCTGCTAGCGGGAGTTTCCAAGAGACCCAGTACTTC. The J gene is TRBJ2-5, the V gene TRBV5-1; 10 bases are a match to TRBD2. The V segment lost 5 bases and the J segment 1 base; nucleotides outside the gene matches: 8. CDR1 is SGHRS, CDR2 YFSETQ, per germline. The length of the CDR3 is 16 residues.

The chain employs TRBV28 and TRBJ2-1; TRBD2 agrees at 12 bases. V trimming: 7 bases; J trimming: 9 bases; junction bases outside the gene matches: 10. CDR1 and CDR2 (germline): MDHEN, SYDVKM. This CDR3 region has 15 residues. For the CDR3, the DNA is TGTGCCAGCAAGAGGCTAGCGGGAGGGCCGGGTGAGCAGTTCTTC. Protein: CASKRLAGGPGEQFF.